Listed here are 4 T cell receptor beta chains from one sample, sequenced in a study of PD-L1 blockade in urothelial cancer. Using immunoSEQ multiplex PCR, the repertoire was profiled, and TCRdb retains in-frame clones only, with some absent. The sample contains approximately 100,000 clones, about 90% of which appear only once. As to time point: pretreatment peripheral blood. The starting material was PBMCs, obtained around atezolizumab (anti-PD-L1) treatment. The receptors originated from a woman older than 75 with urothelial cancer.

CDR3 DNA sequence: TGTGCCAGCAGCTTGGGACAGGGGACTGGAAACACCATATATTTT. It is translated as CASSLGQGTGNTIYF. The chain joins TRBV7-9 to TRBJ1-3; 10 bases line up with TRBD1. The CDR3 sequence is 15 residues long. After removal of 3 bases from V and 2 bases from J, the junction contained 1 base not matched to a gene. Looked up from germline, CDR1 is SEHNR and CDR2 is FQNEAQ (reference sequence). The full variable domain, in which reference TRBV7-9 and TRBJ1-3 provide the parts outside the CDR3, is DTGVSQNPRHKITKRGQNVTFRCDPISEHNRLYWYRQTLGQGPEFLTYFQNEAQLEKSRLLSDRFSAERPKGSFSTLEIQRTEQGDSAMYLCASSLGQGTGNTIYFGEGSWLTVV.

In DNA form, the CDR3 reads TGTGCCAGTAAAGTCGGGAGGGGGAATTTGAATGAGCAGTTCTTC. Its translation: CASKVGRGNLNEQFF. V is TRBV19 and J is TRBJ2-1, with 8 bases that match TRBD2. The germline CDR1 and CDR2 sequences are LNHDA and SQIVND (reference sequence). This CDR3 region has 15 residues. J was trimmed by 7 bases and V by 7 bases; bases with no gene match: 12. Complete variable domain (other parts from reference TRBV19 and TRBJ2-1): DGGITQSPKYLFRKEGQNVTLSCEQNLNHDAMYWYRQDPGQGLRLIYYSQIVNDFQKGDIAEGYSVSREKKESFPLTVTSAQKNPTAFYLCASKVGRGNLNEQFFGPGTRLTVL.

As DNA, the CDR3 is TGCAGCGTGAATGGAGGGGGCGAGACAGATACGCAGTATTTT. The encoded protein is CSVNGGGETDTQYF. The chain employs TRBV29-1 and TRBJ2-3, with D maybe TRBD1 (7 bases). V was trimmed by 6 bases and J by 3 bases, leaving 16 bases between them. The CDR3 spans 14 residues. Germline lookup yields CDR1 SQVTM and CDR2 ANQGSEA.

The V gene is TRBV28, the J gene TRBJ1-5; D is perhaps TRBD1 (6 bases). V lost 8 bases, J lost 6 bases, and 26 bases lay in between. CDR1 and CDR2 from the germline V gene are MDHEN and SYDVKM. This CDR3 contains 17 residues. CDR3 region: CASLGSGAGEASQPQHF. CDR3 in DNA: TGTGCCAGCCTCGGCAGCGGGGCAGGGGAGGCTAGTCAGCCCCAGCATTTT.